Sequencing of this T cell receptor beta chain was carried out in a study of T cell responses to AZD1222 COVID-19 vaccine. Study at large: Both about-4-week and about-12-week second-dose recipients were combined.

General study findings and limits: Reportedly, close to half of spike-specific TCRs are directed against unmutated variant regions.

Data came from immunoSEQ multiplex PCR; TCRdb stores just in-frame clones and leaves some out. Seen here are roughly 97,000 clones, 88% observed once, and the top ten hold 2.8%. This clone was observed a few times. Its antigen is still unknown. The sequence came from an adult in good health. Sequencing used peripheral blood, obtained on day 0 of AZD1222 vaccination.

CDR3: CASRLCLDRNKNEKLFF. The CDR3 DNA reads TGTGCCAGCAGGTTGTGTCTGGACAGAAATAAGAATGAAAAACTGTTTTTT. This chain links TRBV6-4 with TRBJ1-4; TRBD1 is a possible D gene (6 bases). Looked up from germline, CDR1 is MRHNA and CDR2 is SNTAGT. This CDR3 has 17 amino acids. V was shortened by 6 bases and J by 5 bases, with 22 bases between the two germline ends.